The entry that follows covers one TCR beta chain sequence. Sequencing was performed with immunoSEQ multiplex PCR; in TCRdb, only in-frame clones are kept and a portion is missing. The sample has approximately 170,000 clones; roughly four fifths are singletons. The ends were cut back, 7 bases at V and 1 base at J, with 13 bases in the middle. Germline CDR1 and CDR2: MNHEY and SVGAGI. This CDR3 spans 14 amino acids. These data belong to a study of blood T cell repertoires in COVID-19. This TCR derives from a woman in her seventies with COVID-19, enrolled during active disease. The chain carries TRBV6-5 and TRBJ1-2; perhaps TRBD1 as D (6 bases). The sample consisted of peripheral blood. CDR3 nucleotides: TGTGCCAGCATGACAGGTCTCCTTAACTATGGCTACACCTTC. It translates to CASMTGLLNYGYTF.